What follows is one TCR beta chain and its context. Its antigen is currently not known. Within one base of it there is no much larger clone, and no base qualities were kept. The sample belongs to a study of T cells after yellow fever vaccination (dated by TCRdb to between 2018 and 2021). At the level of the whole study: The SMART-Seq v4 Ultra Low Input RNA kit was used to prepare libraries from fractions with low cell numbers. Two healthy male donors made up the cohort, one aged 18 to 30 years and the other aged 30 to 39 years. Blood was drawn at multiple timepoints before and after primary and secondary immunization, with bulk PBMC replicates and cell subsets isolated. To follow T-cell clones before and after both primary and booster YFV17D yellow fever vaccination, bulk TCR alpha and beta repertoires underwent longitudinal sequencing.

Broad study findings and their caveats: The secondary T-cell response was weaker than the primary response but faster, peaking on day 5 instead of day 15. Most clones expanded after primary vaccination were re-detected after the booster (about 96% of CD4 and about 88% of CD8), suggesting broad memory maintenance. Because abundant contaminating clonotypes from the bulk population could be contained in FACS-sorted repertoires, computational filtering was required. A small share of clonotypes occurred in both CD4 and CD8 compartments, likely arising from convergent recombination. The study included only two donors, which limits how far the findings can be generalized.

These reads were obtained on an Illumina NovaSeq 6000. TCR cDNA was made using 5'RACE template switching, a step that added a universal primer site and unique molecular identifiers. Priming for cDNA synthesis came from both the TCR alpha and TCR beta constant segments. Library amplification used two PCR steps, and the second PCR step added sample barcodes and sequencing adapters. Libraries were sequenced on Illumina HiSeq 2500 (2x100 bp) or NovaSeq (2x150 bp). The paper's processing steps were these. MIGEC was used to demultiplex reads and collapse the reads into UMI consensus sequences, and MiXCR was used for V(D)J alignment. Vaccine-responding clonotypes were defined with edgeR using replicate PBMC samples, requiring FDR below 0.01 and a log2 fold change above 5 up to day 15. Each bulk clonotype was labeled CD4 or CD8 based on which sequenced repertoire, CD4 or CD8, contained the clonotype at higher abundance. The raw public reads went through TCRdb reprocessing: fastp at Q25, MiXCR clone calling, in-frame beta chains kept. One record per CDR3 amino acid sequence lists the most common genes and DNA. For this entry, the V and J calls and clone size follow TCRdb and not the study's own pipeline. The sample has about 260,000 distinct CDR3 sequences on record, about 5.2% of them singletons. Approximately 3.5% of the sample is taken by the ten largest.

In the paper's terms, the treatment or condition label means: live attenuated yellow fever vaccine strain. PBMCs were isolated from peripheral blood using a standard Ficoll-Paque protocol. Dynabeads CD4 and CD8 positive selection kits were used to isolate the CD4 and CD8 T-cell fractions. TriZol was used to extract RNA from bulk PBMCs, from CD4 and CD8 fractions, and from dextramer-positive and dextramer-negative fractions. The origin of this receptor is a man aged 18 to 29 who received the YFV17D yellow fever vaccine. Sample: CD4+ T cells sorted from PBMCs, taken on the day of the yellow fever booster vaccination.

CDR3 region: CAARSGANTGELFF. The DNA sequence is given as TGTGCCGCCCGAAGTGGCGCGAACACCGGGGAGCTGTTTTTT. The chain is assembled from TRBV6-5 and TRBJ2-2, with no D gene named confidently. CDR1 and CDR2, looked up from the germline V gene, are MNHEY and SVGAGI. V and J lose 11 bases and 0 bases, and a span of 13 bases separates them. From the cysteine through the phenylalanine, the CDR3 covers 14 amino acids. CDR3 DNA is the only sequence kept; it has 42 bases, read in frame from the first base.